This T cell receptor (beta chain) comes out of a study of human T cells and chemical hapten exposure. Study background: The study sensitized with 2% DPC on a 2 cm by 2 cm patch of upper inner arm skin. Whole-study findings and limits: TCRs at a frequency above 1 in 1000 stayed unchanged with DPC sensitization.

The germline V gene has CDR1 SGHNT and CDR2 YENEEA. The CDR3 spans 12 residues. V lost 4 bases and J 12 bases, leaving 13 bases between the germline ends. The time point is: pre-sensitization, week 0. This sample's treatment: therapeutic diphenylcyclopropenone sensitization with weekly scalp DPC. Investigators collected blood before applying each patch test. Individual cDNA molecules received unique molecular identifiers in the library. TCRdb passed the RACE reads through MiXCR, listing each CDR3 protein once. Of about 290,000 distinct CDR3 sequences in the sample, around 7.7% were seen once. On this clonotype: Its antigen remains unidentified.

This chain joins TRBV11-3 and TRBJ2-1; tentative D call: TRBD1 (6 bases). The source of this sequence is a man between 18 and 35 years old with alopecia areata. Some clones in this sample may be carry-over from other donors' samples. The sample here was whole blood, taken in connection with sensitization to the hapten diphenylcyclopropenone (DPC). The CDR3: CASSSTGGGQFF. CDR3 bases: TGTGCCAGCAGCTCAACTGGGGGCGGGCAGTTCTTC.